Listed below are T cell receptor beta chains from one sample, sequenced in a study of CD8+ T cells in alopecia areata. Method: immunoSEQ multiplex PCR; TCRdb's copy keeps in-frame clones and lacks some. The table shows hundreds of thousands of clones, with around two fifths occurring only once. The sample consisted of CD4+ T cells sorted from blood, taken between weeks 30 and 35, from a patient treated with tofacitinib. Receptors originate from a human donor with alopecia areata. Both conserved end residues are part of each CDR3.

v_call	j_call	cdr3_aa
TRBV4-1	TRBJ2-5	CASSQGVVGLAGYQETQYF
TRBV4-2	TRBJ2-1	CASSQDGVAGGYSSYNEQFF
TRBV5-1	TRBJ1-5	CASSLVGDGQPQHF
TRBV9	TRBJ1-2	CASSVLGQGNYGYTF
TRBV5-1	TRBJ2-1	CASSSGQGGPEQFF
TRBV7-3	TRBJ1-2	CASSPRGTTCYGYTF
TRBV5-6	TRBJ2-5	CASSLGGPGGRTQYF
TRBV29-1	TRBJ2-3	CSVKAGVWTDTQYF
TRBV7-8	TRBJ2-1	CASSVTRAPYNEQFF
TRBV30	TRBJ2-2	CAWNRVTGELFF
TRBV18	TRBJ2-3	CASSPLGPDTQYF
TRBV30	TRBJ2-7	CAWRGLKTPYEQYF
TRBV10-3	TRBJ2-7	CAISRGGSSYEQYF
TRBV12-2	TRBJ1-2	CASRPPTGTHYGYTF
TRBV18	TRBJ1-2	CASSPSSTNYGYTF
TRBV5-1	TRBJ2-3	CASSIGTGGRADTQYF
TRBV13	TRBJ2-7	CASSPRDSSYEQYF
TRBV5-5	TRBJ2-4	CASSLQLAKNIQYF
TRBV6-6	TRBJ1-2	CASSYTGSYGYTF
TRBV2	TRBJ2-3	CASQSKRTDTQYF
TRBV5-1	TRBJ2-7	CASSFPDSPTYEQYF
TRBV30	TRBJ1-5	CAWSGTPYQPQHF
TRBV2	TRBJ2-5	CASSLPGVLRETQYF
TRBV30	TRBJ1-2	CAWNLASGYGYTF
TRBV14	TRBJ1-1	CASSQELDIWGGKNTEAFF
TRBV20-1	TRBJ2-1	CSAEVGEQFF
TRBV2	TRBJ2-1	CASSRALGSEQFF
TRBV14	TRBJ2-7	CASSQRTGDAEQYF
TRBV11-1	TRBJ2-1	CATSGLAGGSSYNEQFF
TRBV29-1	TRBJ2-5	CSVVIVQETQYF
TRBV19	TRBJ2-5	CASSYGTSGSETQYF
TRBV19	TRBJ1-2	CASSANPGQSHGYTF
TRBV5-1	TRBJ2-7	CASSLSATYEQYF
TRBV6-1	TRBJ2-5	CASVVSRGETQYF
TRBV19	TRBJ1-1	CASREGNTEAFF
TRBV14	TRBJ1-2	CASSQDIKAYGYTF
TRBV10-3	TRBJ1-2	CAIRVGQGLYGYTF
TRBV30	TRBJ1-5	CAWSGVQGNQPQHF
TRBV10-3	TRBJ2-1	CAISDRLAGDDEQFF
TRBV6-5	TRBJ1-2	CASSYGQGRGYGYTF
TRBV29-1	TRBJ1-2	CSVEGQVLYGYTF
TRBV29-1	TRBJ1-2	CSVTMNRDRGGYTF
TRBV19	TRBJ1-2	CASREPGQGNYGYTF
TRBV27	TRBJ1-5	CASSTGQIHQPQHF
TRBV11-2	TRBJ2-1	CASSLDHFGTSAYNEQFF
TRBV6-6	TRBJ2-7	CASLRREVVF
TRBV6-6	TRBJ2-7	CASRNTVLHF
TRBV19	TRBJ1-1	CASSPRGSDSSEAFF
TRBV19	TRBJ2-4	CASSRTGSENIQYF